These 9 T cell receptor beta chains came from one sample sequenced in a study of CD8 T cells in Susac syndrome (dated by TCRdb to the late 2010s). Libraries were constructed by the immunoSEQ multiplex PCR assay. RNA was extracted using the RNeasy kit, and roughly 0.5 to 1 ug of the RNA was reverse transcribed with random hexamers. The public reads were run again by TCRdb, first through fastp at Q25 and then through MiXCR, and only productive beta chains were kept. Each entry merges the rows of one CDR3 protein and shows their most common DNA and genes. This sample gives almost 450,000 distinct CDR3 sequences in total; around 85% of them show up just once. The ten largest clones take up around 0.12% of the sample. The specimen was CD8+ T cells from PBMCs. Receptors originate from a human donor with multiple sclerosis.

The CDR3 DNA reads as TGTGCCAGCAGCCAAGATAAAGACAGCCTGTGGGAGACCCAGTACTTC. Amino acids: CASSQDKDSLWETQYF. The chain combines TRBV14 with TRBJ2-5, with D perhaps TRBD1 (5 bases). Germline CDR1 SGHDN, CDR2 FVKESK. The CDR3 totals 16 residues. Between the trimmed V and J ends, which lost 0 bases and 5 bases, there was a span of 16 bases.

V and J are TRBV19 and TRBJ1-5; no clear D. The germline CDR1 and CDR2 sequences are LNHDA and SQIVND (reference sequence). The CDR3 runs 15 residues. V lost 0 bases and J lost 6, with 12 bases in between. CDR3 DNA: TGTGCCAGTAGTATAGAATCGGGGAATATTCAGCCCCAGCATTTT. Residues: CASSIESGNIQPQHF.

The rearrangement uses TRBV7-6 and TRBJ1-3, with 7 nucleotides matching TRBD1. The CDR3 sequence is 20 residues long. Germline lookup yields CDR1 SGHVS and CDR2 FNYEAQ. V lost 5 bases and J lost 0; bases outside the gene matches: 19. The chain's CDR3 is CASSPSPFRDRRPSGNTIYF. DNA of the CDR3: TGTGCCAGCAGCCCTAGCCCCTTCCGGGACAGACGACCCTCTGGAAACACCATATATTTT.

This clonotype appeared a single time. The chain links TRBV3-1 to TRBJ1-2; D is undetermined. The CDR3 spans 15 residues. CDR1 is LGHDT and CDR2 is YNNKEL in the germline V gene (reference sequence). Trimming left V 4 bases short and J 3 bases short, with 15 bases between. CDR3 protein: CASSLPGSDYYGYTF. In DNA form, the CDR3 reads TGTGCCAGCAGCCTCCCGGGCTCTGACTACTATGGCTACACCTTC. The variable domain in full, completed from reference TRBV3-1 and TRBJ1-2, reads DTAVSQTPKYLVTQMGNDKSIKCEQNLGHDTMYWYKQDSKKFLKIMFSYNNKELIINETVPNRFSPKSPDKAHLNLHINSLELGDSAVYFCASSLPGSDYYGYTFGSGTRLTVV.

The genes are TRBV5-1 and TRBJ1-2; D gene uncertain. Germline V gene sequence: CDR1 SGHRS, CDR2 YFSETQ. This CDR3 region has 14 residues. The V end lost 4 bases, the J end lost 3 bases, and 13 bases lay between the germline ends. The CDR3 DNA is TGCGCCAGCAGCGACCAGAGTAGTGACTATGGCTACACCTTC. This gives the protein CASSDQSSDYGYTF.

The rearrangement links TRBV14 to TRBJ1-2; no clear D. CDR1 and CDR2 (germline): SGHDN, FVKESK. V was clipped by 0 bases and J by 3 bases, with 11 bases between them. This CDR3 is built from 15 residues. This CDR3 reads CASSQDTHSYYGYTF. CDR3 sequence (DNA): TGTGCCAGCAGCCAAGATACCCACAGTTACTATGGCTACACCTTC.

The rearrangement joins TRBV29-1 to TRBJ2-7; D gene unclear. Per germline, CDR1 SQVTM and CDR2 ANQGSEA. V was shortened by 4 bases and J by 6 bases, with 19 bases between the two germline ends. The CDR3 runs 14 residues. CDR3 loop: CSVVAGSSQPEQYF. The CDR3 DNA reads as TGCAGCGTTGTAGCCGGATCGTCACAGCCCGAGCAGTACTTC.

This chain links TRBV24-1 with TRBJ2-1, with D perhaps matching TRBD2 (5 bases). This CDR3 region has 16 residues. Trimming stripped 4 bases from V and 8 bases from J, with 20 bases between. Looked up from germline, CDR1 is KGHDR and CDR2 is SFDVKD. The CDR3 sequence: CATSDPRWTQSDEQFF. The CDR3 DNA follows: TGTGCCACCAGTGACCCGAGGTGGACTCAAAGCGATGAGCAGTTCTTC.

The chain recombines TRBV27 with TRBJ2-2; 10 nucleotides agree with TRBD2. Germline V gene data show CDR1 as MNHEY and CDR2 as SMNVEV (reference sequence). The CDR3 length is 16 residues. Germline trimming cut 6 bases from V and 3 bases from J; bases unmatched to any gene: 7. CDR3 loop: CASSQERGGDTGELFF. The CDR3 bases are TGTGCCAGCAGCCAGGAGCGGGGGGGGGACACCGGGGAGCTGTTTTTT.